The 24 T cell receptor beta chains listed next were all sequenced from one sample in a study of blood T cells in healthy people across ages. A second PCR of roughly 7 to 11 cycles used a sample-barcoded 5' primer and a J-beta primer mix. TCRdb fed the 5' RACE reads into MiXCR, producing one record per CDR3 protein. The table includes about 1.4 million distinct CDR3 sequences, 55% to 75% detected once. Sequenced material: blood. Source of these receptors: a man between 18 and 35 years old in good health.

The rearrangement uses TRBV3-1 and TRBJ2-2; D remains ambiguous. This CDR3 spans 13 amino acids. Germline CDR1 reads LGHDT; CDR2 reads YNNKEL (reference sequence). Trimming left V 6 bases short and J 2 bases short, with 7 bases between. CDR3 residues: CASRQINTGELFF. CDR3 in DNA: TGTGCCAGCAGACAAATTAACACCGGGGAGCTGTTTTTT.

This clonotype was counted only a few times. The V gene is TRBV29-1, the J gene TRBJ1-1; no firm D call. The ends were cut back, 6 bases at V and 2 bases at J, with 13 bases in the middle. The germline V gene has CDR1 SQVTM and CDR2 ANQGSEA. The CDR3 covers 13 residues. In DNA, the CDR3 is TGCAGCGTGTCAACGGGCCCAAACACTGAAGCTTTCTTT. This encodes CSVSTGPNTEAFF.

The chain links TRBV20-1 to TRBJ2-4; D gene uncertain. Between the trimmed V and J ends, which lost 5 bases and 0 bases, there was a span of 8 bases. The length of the CDR3 is 13 residues. CDR1 is DFQATT and CDR2 is SNEGSKA in the germline V gene (reference sequence). The CDR3 DNA sequence: TGCAGTGCTTGGGCGGAAGCCAAAAACATTCAGTACTTC. Residues: CSAWAEAKNIQYF.

The chain has TRBV12-3 or TRBV12-4 and TRBJ1-1, with a possible D match to TRBD1 (5 bases). The V and J ends lost 5 bases and 5 bases respectively, with 15 bases between them. This CDR3 is built from 14 residues. The CDR3 DNA sequence: TGTGCCAGCAGTCCCGGGACGGAGGGAACTGAAGCTTTCTTT. It is translated as CASSPGTEGTEAFF.

Only a few counts were recorded for this clonotype. V usage is TRBV5-1 and J usage is TRBJ2-7, with D perhaps TRBD1 (5 bases). Per the germline V gene, CDR1 is SGHRS and CDR2 is YFSETQ. Between the trimmed V and J ends, which lost 4 bases and 2 bases, there was a span of 13 bases. The CDR3 runs 14 residues. CDR3 sequence (DNA): TGCGCCAGCAGCGTCAGGGCACCGACCTACGAGCAGTACTTC. This codes for CASSVRAPTYEQYF.

This clonotype was counted between two and nine times. The chain couples TRBV7-2 to TRBJ2-1, with D tentatively TRBD1 (6 bases). Trimming shortened V by 1 base and J by 10 bases, and 14 bases separated the two germline ends. The CDR3 is made up of 14 amino acids. Germline V lookup: CDR1 SGHTA, CDR2 FQGNSA. The DNA of the CDR3 is TGTGCCAGCAGCTTAGGGGGGCGACTTTTCGAGCAGTTCTTC. Residues: CASSLGGRLFEQFF.

This clonotype showed up just a few times. The J gene is TRBJ2-3, the V gene TRBV6-6; D gene unclear. The CDR3 is 14 residues long. Between the trimmed V and J ends, which lost 10 bases and 5 bases, there was a span of 19 bases. CDR1 is MNHNY, CDR2 SVGAGI, per germline (reference sequence). This chain's CDR3 is CAIKDNDGLDTQYF. CDR3 nucleotides: TGTGCCATCAAGGATAATGATGGGTTAGATACGCAGTATTTT.

In regard to this clonotype: The junction differs from germline at one of its ends, possibly a read error. This chain uses TRBV12-3 or TRBV12-4 with TRBJ2-3; either TRBD1 or TRBD2 may supply D (6 bases each). This CDR3 contains 15 residues. CDR3 DNA sequence: TGTGCCAGCACCAATAGGAGGGGGACCGCAGATGCGCAGTATTTT. Translating it yields CASTNRRGTADAQYF.

J is TRBJ2-1 and V is TRBV12-3 or TRBV12-4; no clear D gene. The CDR3 is 16 amino acids. V lost 3 bases to trimming and J lost 4 bases, with 16 bases between them. As DNA, the CDR3 is TGTGCCAGCAGTTTGGGTGCCAGCCACTCGTACAATGAGCAGTTCTTC. Its protein is CASSLGASHSYNEQFF.

A few counts support this clonotype. This sequence joins TRBV6-2 or TRBV6-3 and TRBJ2-4; TRBD1 matches 7 bases. The end of the DNA fits TRBJ2-7 better, so the J call may be wrong. CDR1 and CDR2 from the germline V gene are MNHEY and SVGEGT. The CDR3 covers 14 residues. The CDR3 region is CASSYHRGTYEQYF. For the CDR3, the DNA is TGTGCCAGCAGTTACCACAGGGGTACCTACGAGCAGTACTTC.

This clonotype was seen more than once but under ten times. The chain is built from TRBV6-2 or TRBV6-3 and TRBJ2-7, with 8 positions matching TRBD1. The CDR3 extends over 13 amino acids. J gave up 2 bases and V 8 bases, and 5 bases lay outside the gene matches. Per germline, CDR1 MNHEY and CDR2 SVGEGT. Here the CDR3 reads CASRRTGPYEQYF. Written as DNA, the CDR3 is TGTGCCAGCCGCCGGACAGGGCCCTACGAGCAGTACTTC.

This chain uses TRBV6-1 with TRBJ2-5; D might be TRBD2 (6 bases). The J call is uncertain, as TRBJ2-4 better fits the DNA end. CDR1 is MNHNS and CDR2 is SASEGT in the germline V gene. The CDR3 spans 15 residues. The CDR3 is CASSDQGEALNIQYF. The CDR3 nucleotides read TGTGCCAGCAGTGACCAAGGGGAGGCTTTGAACATTCAGTACTTC.

The chain employs TRBV12-3 or TRBV12-4 and TRBJ2-1; D uncertain. CDR3 size: 13 residues. V was trimmed by 1 base and J by 13 bases, leaving 14 bases between them. DNA of the CDR3: TGTGCCAGCAGTTTAGTTGCCGCGAGAGAACAGTTCTTC. This translates into CASSLVAAREQFF.

The chain is built from TRBV20-1 and TRBJ2-5; maybe TRBD2 (5 bases). The CDR3 is 12 amino acids. V lost 3 bases, J lost 7 bases, and 12 bases lay in between. Germline V CDR1 and CDR2: DFQATT, SNEGSKA (reference sequence). CDR3 bases: TGCAGTGCTAGCTGGGAAGGGAGGACCCAGTACTTC. Protein product: CSASWEGRTQYF.

This chain connects TRBV6-1 to TRBJ1-5; 11 positions agree with TRBD1. The CDR3 has 15 amino acids. V shed 0 bases, J shed 7 bases, and the junction held 2 bases outside the gene matches. Per germline, CDR1 MNHNS and CDR2 SASEGT. The CDR3 loop is CASSEAGTGGQPQHF. The CDR3 DNA sequence: TGTGCCAGCAGTGAAGCTGGGACAGGGGGGCAGCCCCAGCATTTT.

Concerning this clonotype: A read error may produce the germline difference seen at one junction end. This chain uses TRBV10-3 with TRBJ2-1; possible D gene TRBD2, 6 bases. This CDR3 contains 16 residues. Germline V CDR1 and CDR2: ENHRY, SYGVKD. The CDR3 is CAISESAGSFYNEQFF. DNA for the CDR3: TGTGCCATCAGTGAGTCGGCGGGGAGCTTCTACAATGAACAGTTCTTC.

The table lists this clonotype with a few counts. The J gene is TRBJ1-2, the V gene TRBV5-1; 7 nucleotides match TRBD1. The CDR3 spans 14 residues. V gave up 4 bases and J gave up 5 bases; unmatched junction bases: 8. Germline V gene sequence: CDR1 SGHRS, CDR2 YFSETQ. The CDR3 loop reads CASSTRGQIYGYTF. The CDR3 DNA follows: TGCGCCAGCAGCACGAGGGGACAGATTTATGGCTACACCTTC.

V and J are TRBV12-3 or TRBV12-4 and TRBJ1-2, with TRBD1 matching 7 bases. CDR3 length: 13 residues. The junction had 9 bases not matched to a gene; V was cut back by 6 bases and J by 8 bases. The CDR3 spells CASRPRGWRGYTF. The DNA for the CDR3 is TGTGCCAGCAGACCCAGGGGGTGGAGGGGCTACACCTTC.

The chain employs TRBV29-1 and TRBJ1-1; D perhaps matches TRBD1 (5 bases). Germline lookup yields CDR1 SQVTM and CDR2 ANQGSEA. The V end lost 6 bases, the J end lost 4 bases, and 15 bases lay between the germline ends. The CDR3 contains 13 residues. In DNA form, the CDR3 reads TGCAGCGTGACTCCGACCAGGGCCACTGAAGCTTTCTTT. Its translation is CSVTPTRATEAFF.

Written as DNA, the CDR3 is TGTGCCAGCAACGGGTGGGGCGGCACAGATACGCAGTATTTT. Translation: CASNGWGGTDTQYF. The J gene is TRBJ2-3, the V gene TRBV2; D is possibly TRBD1 (5 bases). Germline assignment: CDR1 SNHLY and CDR2 FYNNEI. Trimming shortened V by 7 bases and J by 1 base, and 12 bases separated the two germline ends. The CDR3 has 14 amino acids.

V gene TRBV7-9 combines with J gene TRBJ1-1; 7 bases are shared with TRBD1. CDR1 and CDR2 (germline): SEHNR, FQNEAQ (reference sequence). CDR3 size: 15 residues. V dropped 2 bases and J dropped 6; count of bases not matched to a gene: 9. The CDR3 here is CASSLRSYRGSEAFF. CDR3 DNA sequence: TGTGCCAGCAGCTTAAGGTCTTACAGGGGTTCTGAAGCTTTCTTT. The complete variable domain, with remaining parts taken from reference TRBV7-9 and TRBJ1-1, reads DTGVSQNPRHKITKRGQNVTFRCDPISEHNRLYWYRQTLGQGPEFLTYFQNEAQLEKSRLLSDRFSAERPKGSFSTLEIQRTEQGDSAMYLCASSLRSYRGSEAFFGQGTRLTVV.

This clonotype has only a few counts. The chain links TRBV12-3 or TRBV12-4 to TRBJ2-1; possibly TRBD2 for D (5 bases). The CDR3 contains 15 residues. V shed 3 bases and J shed 2 bases, with 11 bases lying between them. This CDR3 reads CASSFIGGPYNEQFF. CDR3 nucleotide sequence: TGTGCCAGCAGTTTCATTGGCGGGCCCTACAATGAGCAGTTCTTC.

V and J are TRBV20-1 and TRBJ1-6; D remains unclear. The CDR3 consists of 16 residues. V was clipped by 3 bases and J by 9 bases, with 21 bases between them. Germline V gene data show CDR1 as DFQATT and CDR2 as SNEGSKA (reference sequence). In DNA, the CDR3 is TGCAGTGCTAGGCTGGGAACTATCAGTAGAATTTCACCCCTCCACTTT. Its protein product is CSARLGTISRISPLHF.

J is TRBJ2-3 and V is TRBV4-1; either TRBD1 or TRBD2 may supply D (5 bases each). The germline gives CDR1 MGHRA, CDR2 YSYEKL. With 0 bases removed from V and 4 bases from J, the gap between germline ends came to 8 bases. The CDR3 loop spans 14 amino acids. Written as DNA, the CDR3 is TGCGCCAGCAGCCAAGATGGGGGTCCAGATACGCAGTATTTT. Residues: CASSQDGGPDTQYF.